This paragraph covers one TCR beta chain sequence. The data derive from a study of control samples from healthy donors and cancer patients. Sequencing used immunoSEQ multiplex PCR; TCRdb keeps in-frame clones, though not all of them. Here the sample spans 100,000 or so clones, approximately 83% being singletons. V shed 0 bases and J shed 4 bases, with 13 bases lying between them. Germline CDR1 reads MGHRA; CDR2 reads YSYEKL. The CDR3 is made up of 17 amino acids. The receptor's source is a woman aged 50 to 65 in good health. The chain employs TRBV4-1 and TRBJ1-6, with D possibly TRBD1 on 5 matching bases. The material sequenced was blood. The CDR3 DNA sequence: TGCGCCAGCAGCCAAGACTACGGAGGGGCATATAATTCACCCCTCCACTTT. This codes for CASSQDYGGAYNSPLHF.